A selection of T cell receptor beta chains follows, all from one sample in a study of shared clonotypes between healthy human individuals. The table came from immunoSEQ multiplex PCR; TCRdb's copy has only in-frame clones and leaves some out. This sample carries roughly 1,500,000 clones, 98% of them seen once, and the ten largest clones take about 0.42%. Sequenced material: naive CD4+ T cells sorted from blood. The receptors were sampled from a man aged 25 to 40 in good health. Both conserved end residues are part of each CDR3. A D gene is named only where the DNA matches it firmly. Clone size, where shown, is once, few, many, or a class for clones that have expanded.

J | D | size | V | DNA | CDR3
TRBJ2-3 | NA | NA | TRBV5-5 | TGTGCCAGCAGCAGGGACGGAACTAGCACAGATACGCAGTATTTT | CASSRDGTSTDTQYF
TRBJ1-5 | NA | NA | TRBV5-4 | TGTGCCAGCAGCTTGGGAGTTAATCAGCCCCAGCATTTT | CASSLGVNQPQHF
TRBJ2-7 | NA | NA | TRBV11-2 | TGTGCCAGCAGCTTAGTAGTTGGGGGTTCCTACGAGCAGTACTTC | CASSLVVGGSYEQYF
TRBJ2-1 | TRBD2 | NA | TRBV5-1 | TGCGCCAGCAGCCAACCTAGCGGTAGCAATGAGCAGTTCTTC | CASSQPSGSNEQFF
TRBJ1-5 | NA | NA | TRBV28 | TGTGCCAGCAGTCCAGGGGCTGAGCCCCAGCATTTT | CASSPGAEPQHF
TRBJ1-5 | TRBD1 | NA | TRBV28 | TGTGCCAGCAGCAGGACAGGGGGAAATCAGCCCCAGCATTTT | CASSRTGGNQPQHF
TRBJ2-2 | NA | NA | TRBV5-6 | TGTGCCAGCAGCTTCCGACAGCAGTTGGGGCTGTTTTTT | CASSFRQQLGLFF
TRBJ2-5 | NA | NA | TRBV10-3 | TGTGCCATACAGCCCCAAGGGGGGGAGACCCAGTACTTC | CAIQPQGGETQYF
TRBJ2-5 | TRBD2 | NA | TRBV7-9 | TGTGCCAGCAGCCTCGGGCGGGAGAGAGGTCTGACCCAGTACTTC | CASSLGRERGLTQYF
TRBJ1-1 | NA | NA | TRBV4-3 | TGCGCCAGCAGCCAAGGACAGCTTATGAACACTGAAGCTTTCTTT | CASSQGQLMNTEAFF
TRBJ2-2 | NA | once | TRBV9 | TGTGCCAGCAGCGCTAGACAGGTTTCTAACACCGGGGAGCTGTTTTTT | CASSARQVSNTGELFF
TRBJ2-1 | NA | once | TRBV4-3 | TGCGCCAGCAGCCAAGATTGGACGGGAGATTACAATGAGCAGTTCTTC | CASSQDWTGDYNEQFF
TRBJ2-7 | NA | NA | TRBV11-2 | TGTGCCAGCAGCCTTAAGGGGGGGGCCGCGTACCCAAGATACGAGCAGTACTTC | CASSLKGGAAYPRYEQYF
TRBJ2-2 | NA | NA | TRBV6-5 | TGTGCCAGCACCATGAGGACCACCACCGGGGAGCTGTTTTTT | CASTMRTTTGELFF
TRBJ1-4 | NA | NA | TRBV18 | TGTGCCAGCTCACACGACAAGGAGGAGGAAAAACTGTTTTTT | CASSHDKEEEKLFF
TRBJ1-3 | NA | once | TRBV5-4 | TGTGCCAGCAGCTTAAGGGGCAGCCCGGGCAGGGCTTTTGGAAACACCATATATTTT | CASSLRGSPGRAFGNTIYF
TRBJ1-1 | NA | NA | TRBV20-1 | TGCAGTGCTCCGGCGGGGTCCGAAGCTTTCTTT | CSAPAGSEAFF